Listed below are T cell receptor beta chains from one sample, sequenced in a study of T cells in Graves' hyperthyroidism and ophthalmopathy. One entry per CDR3 protein results from TCRdb running MiXCR on the multiplex PCR reads. The sample contains roughly 500,000 distinct CDR3 sequences, roughly 23% of which appear only once. Input material: blood. These receptors were obtained from a woman in her seventies with Graves' ophthalmopathy. CDR3s include the opening cysteine and the closing phenylalanine or tryptophan. D genes are given only for firm matches. The size entry is marked missing in some rows and otherwise reads once, few, many or a size class.

V gene	J gene	clone size	D gene	CDR3 DNA	CDR3 protein
TRBV4-2	TRBJ2-4	few	NA	TGTGCCAGCAGCTTTCGGGGGGCGGAGTGGGGCCTCGCCAAAAACATTCAGTACTTC	CASSFRGAEWGLAKNIQYF
TRBV7-8	TRBJ1-1	few	TRBD1	TGTGCCAGCCTGAACCTAGGGGGCGCGAACACTGAAGCTTTCTTT	CASLNLGGANTEAFF
TRBV11-1	TRBJ2-7	NA	NA	TGTGCCAGCAGCTTACGGCGGTTATCCTACGAGCAGTACTTC	CASSLRRLSYEQYF
TRBV30	TRBJ2-5	many	NA	TGTGCCTGGAGTGTACGTTCCCGAGAGACCCAGTACTTC	CAWSVRSRETQYF
TRBV20-1	TRBJ2-1	NA	TRBD2	TGCAGTGCCAGGGACTATCGATCCCATGAGCAGTTCTTC	CSARDYRSHEQFF
TRBV20-1	TRBJ2-1	NA	TRBD2	TGCAGTGCTAGGGGGGGGACTAGCGGGGTTTGGAGCTCCTACAATGAGCAGTTCTTC	CSARGGTSGVWSSYNEQFF
TRBV3-1	TRBJ1-1	few	NA	TGTGCCAGCAGCCAACGGGGGGGGACGGCGACTGAAGCTTTCTTT	CASSQRGGTATEAFF
TRBV7-9	TRBJ1-2	NA	NA	TGTGCCAGCAGCCCCGCGTGGGGGGTTCAGGGCTATGGCTACACCTTC	CASSPAWGVQGYGYTF
TRBV24-1	TRBJ2-5	NA	NA	TGTGCCACCAGTTGGTACTGGGTGAGACAAGAGACCCAGTACTTC	CATSWYWVRQETQYF
TRBV11-1	TRBJ2-1	many	NA	TGTGCCAGCAGCTTAGTTGTATCTGGAAGAGCAGGCGGTGAGCAGTTCTTC	CASSLVVSGRAGGEQFF
TRBV7-3	TRBJ1-6	NA	NA	TGTGCCAGCAGCTTAGAAGGGTTCTATAATTCACCCCTCCACTTT	CASSLEGFYNSPLHF
TRBV20-1	TRBJ1-1	many	NA	TGCAGTGCTAGAGTCGAGGGCCGCGGGAACACTGAAGCTTTCTTT	CSARVEGRGNTEAFF
TRBV18	TRBJ2-7	NA	TRBD2	TGTGCCAGCTCTCTACTAGCGGGAGTAGGAAGCGAGCAGTACTTC	CASSLLAGVGSEQYF
TRBV20-1	TRBJ1-1	few	NA	TGCAGTGCTAGAGATCGGAGGGGCCCTGTTGAAGCTTTCTTT	CSARDRRGPVEAFF
TRBV10-3	TRBJ2-2	NA	TRBD1	TGTGCCATCGGGACAGGGGCCGGGGAGCTGTTTTTT	CAIGTGAGELFF
TRBV10-3	TRBJ1-2	NA	NA	TGTGCCATCAGTGATTCGGGGATTAACTATGGCTACACCTTC	CAISDSGINYGYTF
TRBV10-2	TRBJ1-2	few	TRBD1	TGCGCCAGCAGTTCAAACCCGACAGGGGGATATGGCTACACCTTC	CASSSNPTGGYGYTF
TRBV12-3/TRBV12-4	TRBJ1-5	many	NA	TGTGCCAGCAGTCCTCAGGGATCGGCCAATCAGCCCCAGCATTTT	CASSPQGSANQPQHF
TRBV5-1	TRBJ1-1	NA	NA	TGCGCCAGCAGCTTGTACAGGACCTTCACTGAAGCTTTCTTT	CASSLYRTFTEAFF
TRBV20-1	TRBJ1-5	many	NA	TGCAGTGCTGGCAGGGCCCTCGGTCAGCCCCAGCATTTT	CSAGRALGQPQHF
TRBV6-7	TRBJ1-2	few	NA	TGTGCCAGCAGCAATGGCTACACCTTC	CASSNGYTF
TRBV6-1	TRBJ1-2	NA	NA	TGTGCCAGCTCCGAGGGGCCTGGCTACACCTTC	CASSEGPGYTF
TRBV2	TRBJ2-1	many	NA	TGTGCCAGCAGTGTGGGGACCCACAATGAGCAGTTCTTC	CASSVGTHNEQFF
TRBV6-2/TRBV6-3	TRBJ1-4	NA	NA	TGTGCCAGCAGTGGCACGGACAGTGCGAAAACAACTAATGAAAAACTGTTTTTT	CASSGTDSAKTTNEKLFF
TRBV30	TRBJ1-4	few	NA	TGTGCCTGGAGTAAACAGACAGGTGAAAAACTGTTTTTT	CAWSKQTGEKLFF
TRBV7-2	TRBJ1-3	NA	NA	TGTGCCAGCAGCTTAGAGGGTTCTAGCGGGAGTAAGGTTAAATATTTT	CASSLEGSSGSKVKYF
TRBV12-3/TRBV12-4	TRBJ2-1	many	TRBD2	TGTGCCAGCAGTTTCGGGACTAGCAAGTATGAGCAGTTCTTC	CASSFGTSKYEQFF
TRBV24-1	TRBJ2-7	NA	NA	TGTGCCACCAGTGATCCCCTGCAGGGCCTCTACGAGCAGTACTTC	CATSDPLQGLYEQYF
TRBV30	TRBJ2-5	NA	TRBD2	TGTGCCTGGAGCGCTGGACTAGCGGGTAAAGAGACCCAGTACTTC	CAWSAGLAGKETQYF
TRBV20-1	TRBJ1-2	many	NA	TGCAGTGCCGAACACAGGGTTAGGAATGGCTACACCTTC	CSAEHRVRNGYTF
TRBV7-9	TRBJ2-1	once	TRBD2	TGTGCCAGCAGCTTGTCGGGGCTAGCGGGAGGTCATGAGCAGTTCTTC	CASSLSGLAGGHEQFF
TRBV3-1	TRBJ1-1	many	TRBD1	TGTGCCAGCAGGCTGACAGGGAGTACTGAAGCTTTCTTT	CASRLTGSTEAFF
TRBV7-9	TRBJ2-1	NA	TRBD2	TGTGCCAGCAGCTCGGGACTAGCGGGAGTCAGGAATGAGCAGTTCTTC	CASSSGLAGVRNEQFF